The 19 T cell receptor beta chains below all came from one sample that was sequenced in a study of cytomegalovirus exposure and HLA in healthy donors. PCR amplification relied on 60 Vbeta primers (plus 13 Jbeta primers). The method was immunoSEQ multiplex PCR; TCRdb's version includes in-frame clones alone and lacks a portion of them. The sample has about 120,000 clones, about 80% seen once; the top ten hold about 8.3%. The sequenced sample consisted of PBMCs. All receptors come from a woman in her forties or fifties in good health and CMV-seropositive.

The chain joins TRBV9 to TRBJ2-3; unclear D gene. CDR1 and CDR2 from the germline V gene are SGDLS and YYNGEE. V lost 0 bases and J 3 bases, leaving 11 bases between the germline ends. This CDR3 region has 15 residues. The DNA for the CDR3 is TGTGCCAGCAGCGTAGTTCCCCAGTGGACAGATACGCAGTATTTT. The encoded protein is CASSVVPQWTDTQYF.

The gene calls are TRBV6-4 and TRBJ2-1; TRBD1 aligns across 10 bases. V shed 2 bases, J shed 6 bases, and the junction held 4 bases outside the gene matches. The CDR3 spans 15 residues. Germline loops: CDR1 MRHNA, CDR2 SNTAGT. The CDR3 is CASSDGTGEFNEQFF. CDR3 DNA: TGTGCCAGCAGTGACGGGACAGGGGAGTTCAATGAGCAGTTCTTC.

The chain combines TRBV7-9 with TRBJ2-1, with a weak D call TRBD2 (6 bases). This CDR3 has 17 amino acids. V was clipped by 5 bases and J by 0 bases, with 17 bases between them. CDR1 and CDR2 (germline): SEHNR, FQNEAQ (reference sequence). CDR3 coding DNA: TGTGCCAGCAGCCAGGAGGGACTCTCGAGCTCCTACAATGAGCAGTTCTTC. Protein: CASSQEGLSSSYNEQFF.

The chain recombines TRBV30 with TRBJ1-2; no firm D call. This CDR3 spans 11 amino acids. Germline CDR1 reads GTSNPN; CDR2 reads SVGIG (reference sequence). V lost 5 bases, J lost 3 bases, and 7 bases lay in between. This chain's CDR3 is CAWSPDYGYTF. The CDR3 DNA follows: TGTGCCTGGTCCCCGGACTATGGCTACACCTTC.

Regarding this clone: This may come from a read error, since a much larger clone is one base off. This chain joins TRBV27 and TRBJ1-4, with 10 positions matching TRBD1. The V and J ends lost 1 base and 8 bases, in that order; junction bases with no gene match: 7. CDR1 is MNHEY, CDR2 SMNVEV, per germline (reference sequence). This CDR3 spans 16 amino acids. CDR3: CASSLYRQGAREKLFF. The CDR3 coding sequence is TGTGCCAGCAGTTTATATAGACAGGGGGCGCGGGAAAAACTGTTTTTT.

J is TRBJ2-5 and V is TRBV7-2; 8 bases line up with TRBD2. This CDR3 spans 14 amino acids. V trimming: 2 bases; J trimming: 5 bases; junction bases outside the gene matches: 4. Germline V gives CDR1 SGHTA, CDR2 FQGNSA. In nucleotides, the CDR3 is TGTGCCAGCAGCTTATTCGGGGGGGCGGAGACCCAGTACTTC. Translating gives CASSLFGGAETQYF.

V usage is TRBV7-2 and J usage is TRBJ2-7; possibly TRBD2 for D (5 bases). Germline V CDR1 and CDR2: SGHTA, FQGNSA. The CDR3 contains 17 residues. The V end was cut by 0 bases, the J end by 2 bases, with 17 bases between. CDR3 sequence reads: CASSLAVRGAIPYEQYF. The CDR3 nucleotides are TGTGCCAGCAGCTTAGCCGTTCGGGGAGCGATCCCCTACGAGCAGTACTTC.

This clone was detected only a few times. The chain is built from TRBV11-2 and TRBJ1-1; possibly TRBD1 for D (5 bases). V was pared by 3 bases and J by 1 base, with 6 bases between. There are 13 residues in the CDR3. Germline V CDR1 and CDR2: SGHAT, FQNNGV. For the CDR3, the DNA is TGTGCCAGCAGCTTGGGGGGGAACACTGAAGCTTTCTTT. Its protein product is CASSLGGNTEAFF.

CDR3 DNA: TGTGCCATCAGTGACTCGGATGAAAAACTGTTTTTT. Translation: CAISDSDEKLFF. The chain uses TRBV10-3 and TRBJ1-4; D not certain. Germline CDR1 ENHRY, CDR2 SYGVKD. Trimming removed 3 bases at V and 6 bases at J, with 5 bases between. This CDR3 is built from 12 residues.

J is TRBJ2-7 and V is TRBV10-3, with 8 bases matching TRBD2. The V gene end was trimmed by 0 bases and the J gene end by 4 bases; junction bases not matched to a gene: 5. Germline V gene data show CDR1 as ENHRY and CDR2 as SYGVKD. This CDR3 is 15 amino acids long. The CDR3 nucleotides read TGTGCCATCAGTGAGTCCAGCGGGAGCGCGTACGAGCAGTACTTC. Its protein is CAISESSGSAYEQYF.

This clone has just a few counts. The genes are TRBV15 and TRBJ1-1; a weak D match, TRBD1 (5 bases). The germline V and J ends were trimmed by 5 bases and 4 bases, with 8 bases remaining between them. This CDR3 spans 12 amino acids. Per the germline V gene, CDR1 is LNHNV and CDR2 is YYDKDF (reference sequence). The CDR3 nucleotides are TGTGCCACCAGCTGGGGGGTCACTGAAGCTTTCTTT. The encoded protein is CATSWGVTEAFF.

This clone is a singleton in its sample. V usage is TRBV10-3 and J usage is TRBJ2-7, with TRBD2 as a possible D gene (6 bases). CDR3 length: 13 residues. Trimming took 6 bases from V and 2 from J, leaving 11 bases between them. CDR1 and CDR2 from the germline V gene are ENHRY and SYGVKD. In DNA, the CDR3 is TGTGCCATCAGGGGGACTTCAACCTACGAGCAGTACTTC. Its translation is CAIRGTSTYEQYF.

This chain joins TRBV1 and TRBJ1-2; the table assigns TRBD1, which was not confirmed against the DNA. TRBV1 constitutes a pseudogene. The CDR3 covers 17 residues. DNA for the CDR3: TGCACCAGCAGCCTCCCAAGGACAGGGGAGGAAGACTATGGCTACACCTTC. As protein: CTSSLPRTGEEDYGYTF.

This clone was recorded once. This may be a read error, as it is one base from a much larger clone. The gene calls are TRBV7-9 and TRBJ2-5; TRBD2 matches 9 bases. The J call may be mistaken, given a closer DNA end match to TRBJ2-7. Germline V gene sequence: CDR1 SEHNR, CDR2 FQNEAQ (reference sequence). This CDR3 comprises 16 residues. CDR3 in DNA: TGTGCCAGTAGCACTACTCGCGGGAGGGTAGTCCACGAGCAGTACTTC. This encodes CASSTTRGRVVHEQYF.

The chain is built from TRBV10-2 and TRBJ2-7; 14 nucleotides match TRBD2. The germline V gene encodes CDR1 WSHSY and CDR2 SAAADI. The CDR3 totals 15 residues. J lost 6 bases, V lost 6 bases, and 7 bases had no gene match. The CDR3 loop reads CASRGTSGSRGEQYF. The CDR3, as DNA: TGCGCCAGCAGGGGGACTAGCGGGAGTCGTGGCGAGCAGTACTTC.

The chain employs TRBV5-5 and TRBJ2-5; 10 nucleotides line up with TRBD2. Unmatched junction bases numbered 5, after V lost 7 bases and J lost 2 bases. Germline CDR1 SGHKS, CDR2 YYEKEE (reference sequence). The length of the CDR3 is 14 residues. CDR3 nucleotide sequence: TGTGCCAGCTGTCTAGCGGGGGTACAAGAGACCCAGTACTTC. Translation gives CASCLAGVQETQYF.

The chain joins TRBV7-9 to TRBJ2-5; possibly TRBD1 for D (6 bases). The V gene lost 5 bases and the J gene lost 9 bases, with 13 bases spanning the gap. The CDR3 runs to 12 residues. Germline V CDR1 and CDR2: SEHNR, FQNEAQ (reference sequence). The chain's CDR3 is CASSPDSRSQYF. CDR3 nucleotides: TGTGCCAGCAGCCCGGACAGCCGGTCCCAGTACTTC. Filled out from reference TRBV7-9 and TRBJ2-5, the complete variable domain reads DTGVSQNPRHKITKRGQNVTFRCDPISEHNRLYWYRQTLGQGPEFLTYFQNEAQLEKSRLLSDRFSAERPKGSFSTLEIQRTEQGDSAMYLCASSPDSRSQYFGPGTRLLVL.

Note on this clone: The junction shows a germline mismatch at one end, possibly a read error. V and J are TRBV7-7 and TRBJ2-5; D is possibly TRBD1 (6 bases). This CDR3 contains 13 residues. CDR1 and CDR2 from the germline V gene are SSHAT and FNYEAQ (reference sequence). In DNA form, the CDR3 reads TGTGCTAGCAGCCCAGGGGCGTCGGGGACCCAGTACTTC. It yields the protein CASSPGASGTQYF.

This sequence joins TRBV7-9 and TRBJ2-2; 11 bases are shared with TRBD2. V was clipped by 4 bases and J by 6 bases; unmatched bases: 10. CDR1 and CDR2 from the germline V gene are SEHNR and FQNEAQ (reference sequence). This CDR3 has 17 residues. CDR3 coding DNA: TGTGCCAGCAGCTCCCTAGCTAGCGGGGGGCTCGCCGGGGAGCTGTTTTTT. Translation: CASSSLASGGLAGELFF. Full variable domain (outside the CDR3, taken from reference TRBV7-9 and TRBJ2-2): DTGVSQNPRHKITKRGQNVTFRCDPISEHNRLYWYRQTLGQGPEFLTYFQNEAQLEKSRLLSDRFSAERPKGSFSTLEIQRTEQGDSAMYLCASSSLASGGLAGELFFGEGSRLTVL.